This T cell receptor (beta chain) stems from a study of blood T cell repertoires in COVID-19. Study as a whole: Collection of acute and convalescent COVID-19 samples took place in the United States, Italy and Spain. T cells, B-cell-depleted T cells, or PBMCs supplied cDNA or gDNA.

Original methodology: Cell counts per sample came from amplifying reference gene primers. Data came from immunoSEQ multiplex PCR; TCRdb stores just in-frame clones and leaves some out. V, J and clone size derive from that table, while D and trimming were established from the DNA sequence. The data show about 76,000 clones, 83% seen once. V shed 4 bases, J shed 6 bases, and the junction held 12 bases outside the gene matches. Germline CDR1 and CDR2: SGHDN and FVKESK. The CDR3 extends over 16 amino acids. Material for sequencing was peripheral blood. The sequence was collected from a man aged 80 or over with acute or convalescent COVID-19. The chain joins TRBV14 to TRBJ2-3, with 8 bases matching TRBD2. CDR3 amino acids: CASSPRQGAGVDTQYF. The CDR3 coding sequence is TGTGCCAGCAGCCCCCGCCAGGGAGCGGGGGTTGATACGCAGTATTTT.